Presented here are 11 T cell receptor beta chains from one specimen sequenced in a study of blood T cells in healthy people across ages. Through a sample-barcoded 5' primer and a J-beta primer mix, a second PCR was run for about 6 to 11 cycles. From the 5' RACE reads, TCRdb called clonotypes with MiXCR, one entry per CDR3 protein. This table has 700,000 to 950,000 distinct CDR3 sequences, about 42% appearing once. The sequenced material came from blood. The source of these receptors is a woman in her sixties or seventies in good health.

CDR3 in amino acids: CATSDFRCGTGGCEQFF. The CDR3 nucleotides read TGTGCCACCAGTGATTTCAGGTGTGGGACAGGGGGCTGTGAGCAGTTCTTC. The chain links TRBV24-1 to TRBJ2-1, with 12 bases fitting TRBD1. The CDR3 runs to 17 residues. From germline, CDR1 is KGHDR and CDR2 SFDVKD. V gave up 1 base and J gave up 9 bases; unmatched junction bases: 9.

This clonotype was detected a few times. The rearrangement uses TRBV6-2 or TRBV6-3 and TRBJ1-1; D is undetermined. The CDR3 length is 13 residues. Trimming took 0 bases from V and 2 from J, leaving 4 bases between them. CDR1 MNHEY and CDR2 SVGEGT come from the germline V gene. The CDR3, as DNA: TGTGCCAGCAGTTACTCCTTCAACACTGAAGCTTTCTTT. Translating it yields CASSYSFNTEAFF.

This clonotype showed up many times. The chain uses TRBV28 and TRBJ2-7; 7 bases match TRBD2. After removal of 3 bases from V and 6 bases from J, the junction contained 14 bases not matched to a gene. CDR3 length: 16 amino acids. Germline CDR1 reads MDHEN; CDR2 reads SYDVKM. CDR3 sequence: CASSFRRGGIGREQYF. CDR3 sequence (DNA): TGTGCCAGCAGTTTTAGGAGGGGAGGGATCGGTCGCGAGCAGTACTTC. The entire variable domain, with the rest obtained from reference TRBV28 and TRBJ2-7, is as follows: DVKVTQSSRYLVKRTGEKVFLECVQDMDHENMFWYRQDPGLGLRLIYFSYDVKMKEKGDIPEGYSVSREKKERFSLILESASTNQTSMYLCASSFRRGGIGREQYFGPGTRLTVT.

This clonotype has more than one count but fewer than ten. The chain is built from TRBV7-9 and TRBJ2-1; the match to TRBD2 covers 14 bases. With 5 bases clipped from V and 8 bases from J, the junction kept 8 bases outside the gene matches. CDR1 is SEHNR, CDR2 FQNEAQ, per germline (reference sequence). The CDR3 has 16 amino acids. CDR3 DNA sequence: TGTGCCAGCAGCCAGACTAGCGGGGGGGCCGGAGATGAGCAGTTCTTC. Its protein product is CASSQTSGGAGDEQFF.

CDR3 coding DNA: TGCAGTGCTACCACAGGGGGTCAATACAATGAGCAGTTCTTC. It specifies CSATTGGQYNEQFF. The chain carries TRBV20-1 and TRBJ2-1, with TRBD1 matching 8 bases. Trimming cost V 4 bases and J 4 bases; bases outside gene matches: 6. The CDR3 is 14 residues long. CDR1 DFQATT and CDR2 SNEGSKA come from the germline V gene (reference sequence).

The chain joins TRBV7-7 to TRBJ2-5, with TRBD2 identical over 7 bases. This CDR3 is built from 15 residues. In germline, CDR1 is SSHAT, CDR2 FNYEAQ (reference sequence). V shed 1 base, J shed 2 bases, and the junction held 4 bases outside the gene matches. CDR3 residues: CASSLGSGQQETQYF. CDR3 DNA sequence: TGTGCCAGCAGCTTAGGTAGCGGGCAACAAGAGACCCAGTACTTC.

This chain links TRBV7-2 with TRBJ2-7, with TRBD2 matching 7 bases. Germline lookup yields CDR1 SGHTA and CDR2 FQGNSA. There are 14 residues in the CDR3. With 0 bases clipped from V and 4 bases from J, the junction kept 3 bases outside the gene matches. This CDR3 reads CASSLAGGQYEQYF. The CDR3 DNA reads TGTGCCAGCAGCTTAGCGGGAGGGCAGTACGAGCAGTACTTC.

V gene TRBV7-6 combines with J gene TRBJ1-6; tentative D call: TRBD1 (5 bases). The CDR3 covers 13 residues. Germline CDR1 is SGHVS and CDR2 is FNYEAQ. The V gene lost 5 bases and the J gene lost 7 bases, with 9 bases spanning the gap. CDR3 sequence (DNA): TGTGCCAGCAGCGGGGACGGGAATTCACCCCTCCACTTT. The encoded protein is CASSGDGNSPLHF.

This rearrangement joins TRBV5-1 to TRBJ2-3; 12 nucleotides agree with TRBD2. There are 15 residues in the CDR3. Germline lookup yields CDR1 SGHRS and CDR2 YFSETQ. V was pared by 3 bases and J by 5 bases, with 4 bases of the junction left unmatched. The CDR3: CASSYLAGGGDTQYF. The CDR3 bases are TGCGCCAGCAGCTATCTAGCGGGGGGGGGAGATACGCAGTATTTT. The full variable domain, completed using reference TRBV5-1 and TRBJ2-3, is KAGVTQTPRYLIKTRGQQVTLSCSPISGHRSVSWYQQTPGQGLQFLFEYFSETQRNKGNFPGRFSGRQFSNSRSEMNVSTLELGDSALYLCASSYLAGGGDTQYFGPGTRLTVL.

This chain links TRBV11-2 with TRBJ2-5; perhaps TRBD2 as D (5 bases). CDR1 is SGHAT and CDR2 is FQNNGV in the germline V gene. V was trimmed by 5 bases and J by 11 bases, leaving 33 bases between them. The CDR3 runs 18 residues. DNA for the CDR3: TGTGCCAGCAGCCACACCGTGGCGGGTGCGCTGGTCTACAATGAGCAGTACTTC. Its protein is CASSHTVAGALVYNEQYF.

The chain recombines TRBV7-7 with TRBJ2-3; no definite D call. The CDR3 runs 13 residues. Germline V lookup: CDR1 SSHAT, CDR2 FNYEAQ (reference sequence). Deletions cut 1 base from V and 3 bases from J, with 5 bases between. The CDR3 reads CASSLVWTDTQYF. Here the CDR3 DNA reads TGTGCCAGCAGCTTAGTCTGGACAGATACGCAGTATTTT.